This TCR beta chain derives from a study of T cell responses to AZD1222 COVID-19 vaccine. Across the study: Pooling was applied to second doses at about 4 or about 12 weeks.

The CDR3 is 14 residues long. Trimming removed 6 bases at V and 8 bases at J, with 14 bases between. Germline values: CDR1 KGHSH, CDR2 LQKENI. Only one count was recorded for this clone. Its antigen is still unknown. Study-wide results and limits: Donors were largely white British and mainly female; clonal diversity was possibly underestimated.

Assay: immunoSEQ multiplex PCR; the TCRdb copy retains only in-frame clones and omits some. The repertoire consists of about 97,000 clones, with roughly 90% occurring once and the leading ten covering about 2.5%. The chain has TRBV18 and TRBJ1-6, with D perhaps matching TRBD1 (5 bases). The clonotype was recovered from an adult in good health. Material: peripheral blood, obtained on day 0 of AZD1222 vaccination. This CDR3 is CASSRDPRDSPLHF. CDR3 DNA sequence: TGTGCCAGCTCCCGGGACCCCCGGGATTCACCCCTCCACTTT.